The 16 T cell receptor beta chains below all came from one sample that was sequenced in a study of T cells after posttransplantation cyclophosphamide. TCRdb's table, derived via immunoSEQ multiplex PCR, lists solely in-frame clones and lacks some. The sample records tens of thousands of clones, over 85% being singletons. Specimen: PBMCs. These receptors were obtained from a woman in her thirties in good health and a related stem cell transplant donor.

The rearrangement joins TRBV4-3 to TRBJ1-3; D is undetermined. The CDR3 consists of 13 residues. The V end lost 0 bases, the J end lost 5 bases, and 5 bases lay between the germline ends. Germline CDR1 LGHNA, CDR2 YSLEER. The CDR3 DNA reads TGCGCCAGCAGCCAAGATTACCGAAACACCATATATTTT. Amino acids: CASSQDYRNTIYF.

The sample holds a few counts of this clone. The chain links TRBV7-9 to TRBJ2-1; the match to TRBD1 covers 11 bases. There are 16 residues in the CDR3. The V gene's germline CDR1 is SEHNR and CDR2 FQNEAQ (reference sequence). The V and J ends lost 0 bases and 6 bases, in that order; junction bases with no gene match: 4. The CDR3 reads CASSLAFGTGGNEQFF. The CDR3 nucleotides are TGTGCCAGCAGCTTAGCGTTCGGGACAGGGGGCAATGAGCAGTTCTTC.

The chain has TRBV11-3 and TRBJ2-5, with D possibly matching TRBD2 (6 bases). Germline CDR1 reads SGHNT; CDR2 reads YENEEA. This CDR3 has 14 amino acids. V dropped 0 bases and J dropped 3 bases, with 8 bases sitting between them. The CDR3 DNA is TGTGCCAGCAGCTTAGATGGCGGGGAAGAGACCCAGTACTTC. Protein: CASSLDGGEETQYF. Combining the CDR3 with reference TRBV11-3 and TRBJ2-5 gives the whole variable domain EAGVVQSPRYKIIEKKQPVAFWCNPISGHNTLYWYLQNLGQGPELLIRYENEEAVDDSQLPKDRFSAERLKGVDSTLKIQPAELGDSAVYLCASSLDGGEETQYFGPGTRLLVL.

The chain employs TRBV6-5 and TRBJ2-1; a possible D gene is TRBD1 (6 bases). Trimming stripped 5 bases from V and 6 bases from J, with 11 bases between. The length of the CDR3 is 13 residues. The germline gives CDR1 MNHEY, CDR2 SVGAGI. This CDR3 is CASSPQGFNEQFF. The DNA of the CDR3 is TGTGCCAGCAGTCCACAGGGATTCAATGAGCAGTTCTTC.

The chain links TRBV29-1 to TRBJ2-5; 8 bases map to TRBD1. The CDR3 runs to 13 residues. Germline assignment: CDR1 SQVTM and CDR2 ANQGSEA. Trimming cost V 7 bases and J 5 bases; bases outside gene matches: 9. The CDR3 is CSGRTGQGETQYF. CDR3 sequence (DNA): TGCAGCGGGCGGACAGGGCAGGGGGAGACCCAGTACTTC.

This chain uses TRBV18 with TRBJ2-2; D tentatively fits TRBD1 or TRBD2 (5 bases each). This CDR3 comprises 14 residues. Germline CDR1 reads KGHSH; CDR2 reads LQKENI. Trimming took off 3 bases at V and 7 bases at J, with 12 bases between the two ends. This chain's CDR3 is CASSPPGANGELFF. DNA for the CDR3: TGTGCCAGCTCACCGCCCGGGGCTAACGGGGAGCTGTTTTTT.

For the CDR3, the DNA is TGCGCCAGCAGCCATCAGAATTCACCCCTCCACTTT. Its translation: CASSHQNSPLHF. J is TRBJ1-6 and V is TRBV4-1; D is ambiguous. V was trimmed by 3 bases and J by 7 bases, leaving 4 bases between them. This CDR3 is 12 amino acids long. The germline CDR1 and CDR2 sequences are MGHRA and YSYEKL.

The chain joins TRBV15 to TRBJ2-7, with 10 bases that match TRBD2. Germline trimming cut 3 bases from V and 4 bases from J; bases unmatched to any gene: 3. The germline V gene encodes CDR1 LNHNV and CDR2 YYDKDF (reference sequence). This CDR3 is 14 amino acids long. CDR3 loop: CATSSTSGDYEQYF. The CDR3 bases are TGTGCCACCAGCAGCACTAGCGGGGATTACGAGCAGTACTTC.

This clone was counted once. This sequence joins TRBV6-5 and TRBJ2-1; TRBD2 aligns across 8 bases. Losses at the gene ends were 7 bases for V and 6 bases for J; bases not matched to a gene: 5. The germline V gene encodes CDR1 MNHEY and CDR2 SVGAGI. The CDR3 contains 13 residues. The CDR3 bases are TGTGCCAGCAAGAGCGGGGGCCTCAATGAGCAGTTCTTC. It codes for CASKSGGLNEQFF.

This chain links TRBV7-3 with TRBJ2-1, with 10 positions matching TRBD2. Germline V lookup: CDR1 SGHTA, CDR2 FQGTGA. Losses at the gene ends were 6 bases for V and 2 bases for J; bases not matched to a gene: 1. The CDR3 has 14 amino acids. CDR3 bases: TGTGCCAGCAGAGCGGGGGGGGCCTACAATGAGCAGTTCTTC. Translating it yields CASRAGGAYNEQFF.

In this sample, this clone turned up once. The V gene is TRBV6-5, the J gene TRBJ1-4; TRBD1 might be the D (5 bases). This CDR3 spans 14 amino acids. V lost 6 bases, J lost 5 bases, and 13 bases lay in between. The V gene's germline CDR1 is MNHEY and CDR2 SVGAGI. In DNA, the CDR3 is TGTGCCAGCAGGAATCAGGGACCGAATGAAAAACTGTTTTTT. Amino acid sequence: CASRNQGPNEKLFF.

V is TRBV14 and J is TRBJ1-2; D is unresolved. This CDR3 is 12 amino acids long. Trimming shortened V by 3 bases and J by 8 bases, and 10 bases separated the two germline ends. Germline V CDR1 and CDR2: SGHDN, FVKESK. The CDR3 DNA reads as TGTGCCAGCAGCCAGGGAACATACGGCTACACCTTC. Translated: CASSQGTYGYTF. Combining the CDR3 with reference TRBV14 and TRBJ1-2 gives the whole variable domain EAGVTQFPSHSVIEKGQTVTLRCDPISGHDNLYWYRRVMGKEIKFLLHFVKESKQDESGMPNNRFLAERTGGTYSTLKVQPAELEDSGVYFCASSQGTYGYTFGSGTRLTVV.

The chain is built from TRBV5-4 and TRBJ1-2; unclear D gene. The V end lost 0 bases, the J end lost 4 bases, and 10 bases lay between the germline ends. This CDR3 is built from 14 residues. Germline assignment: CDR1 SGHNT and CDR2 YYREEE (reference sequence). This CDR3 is CASSLGSSGYGYTF. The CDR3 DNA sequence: TGTGCCAGCAGCTTGGGTTCGTCGGGCTATGGCTACACCTTC.

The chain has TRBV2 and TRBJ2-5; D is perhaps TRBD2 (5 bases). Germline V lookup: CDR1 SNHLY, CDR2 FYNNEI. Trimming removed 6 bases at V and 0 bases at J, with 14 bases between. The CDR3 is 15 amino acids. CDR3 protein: CASSPTPGYQETQYF. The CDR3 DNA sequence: TGTGCCAGCAGCCCAACCCCGGGGTACCAAGAGACCCAGTACTTC.

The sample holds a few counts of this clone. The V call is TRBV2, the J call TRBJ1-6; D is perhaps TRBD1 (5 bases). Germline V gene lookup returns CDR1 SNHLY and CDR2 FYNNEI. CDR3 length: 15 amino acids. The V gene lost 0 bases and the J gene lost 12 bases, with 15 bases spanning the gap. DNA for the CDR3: TGTGCCAGCAGTGAAGCGCTTCCAGGGATGGTACCCCTCCACTTT. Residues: CASSEALPGMVPLHF. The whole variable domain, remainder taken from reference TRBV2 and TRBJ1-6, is EPEVTQTPSHQVTQMGQEVILRCVPISNHLYFYWYRQILGQKVEFLVSFYNNEISEKSEIFDDQFSVERPDGSNFTLKIRSTKLEDSAMYFCASSEALPGMVPLHFGNGTRLTVT.

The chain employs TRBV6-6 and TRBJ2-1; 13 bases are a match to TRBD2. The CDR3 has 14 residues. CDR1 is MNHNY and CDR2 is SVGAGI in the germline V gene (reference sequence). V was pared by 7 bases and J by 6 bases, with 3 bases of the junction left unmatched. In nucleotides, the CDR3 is TGTGCCAGCAAAACTAGCGGGGGGGGCAATGAGCAGTTCTTC. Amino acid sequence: CASKTSGGGNEQFF.